This T cell receptor (beta chain) was sequenced in a study of blood T cells in healthy people across ages. The CDR3 is 15 amino acids. V shed 0 bases and J shed 1 base, with 6 bases lying between them. CDR1 and CDR2 from the germline V gene are LGHNA and YSLEER. The use of a sample-barcoded 5' primer and a J-beta primer mix characterized a second PCR of about 7 to 12 cycles. TCRdb reprocessed the 5' RACE reads with MiXCR, giving one entry per CDR3 protein. The sample has about 730,000 distinct CDR3 sequences; roughly 41% are singletons. The sequenced sample consisted of blood. This rearrangement joins TRBV4-3 to TRBJ2-2; D call uncertain. The TCR originated in a woman in her fifties or sixties in good health. Here the CDR3 DNA reads TGCGCCAGCAGCCAAGATAGAAGGAACACCGGGGAGCTGTTTTTT. As protein: CASSQDRRNTGELFF.